A single sample gave rise to the 4 T cell receptor beta chains below, sequenced in a study of STAT5B mutations in CD4+ large granular lymphocyte leukemia. Clones were sequenced by immunoSEQ multiplex PCR, and TCRdb holds only the in-frame ones, with some missing. This sample has nearly 45,000 clones; around 85% occur once, and the top ten carry 2% to 3%. The sequenced material came from CD4+ T cells from blood buffy coats. These receptors all stem from a human donor in good health.

CDR3 DNA: TGTGCCAGTAGTTCCCCGGGTTCGGGCGGGAGGAAAGATACGCAGTATTTT. This gives the protein CASSSPGSGGRKDTQYF. The rearrangement uses TRBV19 and TRBJ2-3; TRBD2 agrees at 8 bases. From germline, CDR1 is LNHDA and CDR2 SQIVND (reference sequence). CDR3 size: 17 residues. J lost 5 bases, V lost 5 bases, and 15 bases had no gene match.

This sequence joins TRBV5-1 and TRBJ1-1; D gene uncertain. The CDR3 is 16 amino acids. Germline values: CDR1 SGHRS, CDR2 YFSETQ. The V gene lost 1 base and the J gene lost 0 bases, with 13 bases spanning the gap. The CDR3 DNA reads as TGCGCCAGCAGCTTGTCTGGGCAGAGCATGAACACTGAAGCTTTCTTT. This sequence encodes CASSLSGQSMNTEAFF.

This clone showed up just once. V is TRBV5-6 and J is TRBJ2-1; 7 positions agree with TRBD1. Germline assignment: CDR1 SGHDT and CDR2 YYEEEE. There are 13 residues in the CDR3. Trimming took 4 bases from V and 4 from J; bases not matched to a gene: 2. The CDR3 protein is CASSTGQYNEQFF. The DNA for the CDR3 is TGTGCCAGCAGCACGGGACAGTACAATGAGCAGTTCTTC.

The chain employs TRBV19 and TRBJ2-6; 8 bases agree with TRBD2. This CDR3 region has 17 residues. CDR1 and CDR2 from the germline V gene are LNHDA and SQIVND (reference sequence). V dropped 6 bases and J dropped 0; count of bases not matched to a gene: 7. Here the CDR3 DNA reads TGTGCCAGTAGACGGGGGGGCGCCGTCTCTGGGGCCAACGTCCTGACTTTC. It codes for CASRRGGAVSGANVLTF. Combining the CDR3 with reference TRBV19 and TRBJ2-6 gives the whole variable domain DGGITQSPKYLFRKEGQNVTLSCEQNLNHDAMYWYRQDPGQGLRLIYYSQIVNDFQKGDIAEGYSVSREKKESFPLTVTSAQKNPTAFYLCASRRGGAVSGANVLTFGAGSRLTVL.